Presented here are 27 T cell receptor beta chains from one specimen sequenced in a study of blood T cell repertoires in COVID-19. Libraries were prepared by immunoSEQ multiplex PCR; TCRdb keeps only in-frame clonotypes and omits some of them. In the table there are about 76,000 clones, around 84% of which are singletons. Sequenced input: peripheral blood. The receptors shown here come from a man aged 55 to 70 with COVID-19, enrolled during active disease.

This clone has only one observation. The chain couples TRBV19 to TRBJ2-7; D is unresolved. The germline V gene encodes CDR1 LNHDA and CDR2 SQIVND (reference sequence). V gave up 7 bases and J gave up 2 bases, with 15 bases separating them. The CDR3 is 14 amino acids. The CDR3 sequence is CASMSDTRPYEQYF. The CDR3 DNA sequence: TGTGCCAGTATGTCAGATACCCGCCCCTACGAGCAGTACTTC.

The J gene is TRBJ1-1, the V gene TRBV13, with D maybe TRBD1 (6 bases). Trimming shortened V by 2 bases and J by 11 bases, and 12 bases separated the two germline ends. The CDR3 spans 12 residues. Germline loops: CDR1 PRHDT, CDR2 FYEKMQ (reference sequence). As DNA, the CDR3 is TGTGCCAGCAGCTTACTGGTCAGGGGCGCTTTCTTT. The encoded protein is CASSLLVRGAFF.

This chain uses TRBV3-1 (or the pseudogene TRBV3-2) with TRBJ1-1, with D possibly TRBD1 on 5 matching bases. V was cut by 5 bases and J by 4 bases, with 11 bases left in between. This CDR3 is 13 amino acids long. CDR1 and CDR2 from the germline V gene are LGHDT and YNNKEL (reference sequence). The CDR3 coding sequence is TGTGCCAGCAGCTACAGGATTTTCACTGAAGCTTTCTTT. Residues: CASSYRIFTEAFF.

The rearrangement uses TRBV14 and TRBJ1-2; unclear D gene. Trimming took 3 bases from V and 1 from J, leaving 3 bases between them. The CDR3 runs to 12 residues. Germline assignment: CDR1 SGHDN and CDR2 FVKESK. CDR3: CASSQSNYGYTF. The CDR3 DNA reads TGTGCCAGCAGCCAGAGTAACTATGGCTACACCTTC.

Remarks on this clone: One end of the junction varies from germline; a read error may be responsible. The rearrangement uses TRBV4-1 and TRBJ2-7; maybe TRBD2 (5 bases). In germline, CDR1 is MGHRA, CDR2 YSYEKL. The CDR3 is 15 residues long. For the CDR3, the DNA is TGCGCCAGCAGCCAAAGTTTTCCACCGTTCCCCCTAGCCCTATTC. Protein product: CASSQSFPPFPLALF.

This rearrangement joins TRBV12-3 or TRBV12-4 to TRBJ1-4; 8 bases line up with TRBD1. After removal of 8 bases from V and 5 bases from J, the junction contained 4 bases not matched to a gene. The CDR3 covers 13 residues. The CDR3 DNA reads TGTGCCAGCTTCCGGGACAGGAATGAAAAACTGTTTTTT. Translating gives CASFRDRNEKLFF.

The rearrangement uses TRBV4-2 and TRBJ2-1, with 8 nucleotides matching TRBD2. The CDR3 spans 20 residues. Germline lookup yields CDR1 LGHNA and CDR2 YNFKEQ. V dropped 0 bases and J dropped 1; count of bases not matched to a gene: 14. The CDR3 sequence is CASSQDPGGSGSRSYNEQFF. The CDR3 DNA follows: TGTGCCAGCAGCCAAGATCCGGGTGGGAGCGGGAGTAGGTCCTACAATGAGCAGTTCTTC.

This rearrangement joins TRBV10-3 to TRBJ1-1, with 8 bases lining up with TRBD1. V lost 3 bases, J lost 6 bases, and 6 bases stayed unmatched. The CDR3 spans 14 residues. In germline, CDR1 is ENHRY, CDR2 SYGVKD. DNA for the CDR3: TGTGCCATCAGTGACCGGACAGGGAATGCTGAAGCTTTCTTT. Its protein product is CAISDRTGNAEAFF.

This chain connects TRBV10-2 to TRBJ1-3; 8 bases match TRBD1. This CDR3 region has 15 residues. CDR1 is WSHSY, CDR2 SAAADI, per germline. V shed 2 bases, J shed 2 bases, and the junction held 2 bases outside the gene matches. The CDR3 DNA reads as TGCGCCAGCAGTGAGAACAGGGGGGCTGGAAACACCATATATTTT. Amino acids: CASSENRGAGNTIYF.

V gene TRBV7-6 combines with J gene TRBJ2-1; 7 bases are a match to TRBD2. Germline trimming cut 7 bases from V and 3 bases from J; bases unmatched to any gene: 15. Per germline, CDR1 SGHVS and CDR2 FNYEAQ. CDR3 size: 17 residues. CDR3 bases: TGTGCCAGCACCCAAAAGTCCCTGACGGGGGGCTACAATGAGCAGTTCTTC. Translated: CASTQKSLTGGYNEQFF.

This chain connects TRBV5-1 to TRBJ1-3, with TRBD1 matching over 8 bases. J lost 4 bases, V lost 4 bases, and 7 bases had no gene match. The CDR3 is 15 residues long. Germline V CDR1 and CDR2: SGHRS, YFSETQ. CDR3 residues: CASSPSTGAGNTIYF. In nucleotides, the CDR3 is TGCGCCAGCAGCCCTTCGACAGGGGCCGGAAACACCATATATTTT.

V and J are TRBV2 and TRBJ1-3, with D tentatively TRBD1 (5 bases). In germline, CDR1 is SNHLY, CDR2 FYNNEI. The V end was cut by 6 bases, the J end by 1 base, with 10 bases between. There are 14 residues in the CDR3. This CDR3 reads CASREGNSGNTIYF. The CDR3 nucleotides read TGTGCCAGCAGGGAGGGGAATTCTGGAAACACCATATATTTT. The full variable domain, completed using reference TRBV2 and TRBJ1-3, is EPEVTQTPSHQVTQMGQEVILRCVPISNHLYFYWYRQILGQKVEFLVSFYNNEISEKSEIFDDQFSVERPDGSNFTLKIRSTKLEDSAMYFCASREGNSGNTIYFGEGSWLTVV.

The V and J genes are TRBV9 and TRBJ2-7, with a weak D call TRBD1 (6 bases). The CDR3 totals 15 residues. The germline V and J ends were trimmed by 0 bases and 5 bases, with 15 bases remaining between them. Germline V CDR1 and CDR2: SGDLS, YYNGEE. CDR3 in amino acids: CASSVAGQGLNEQYF. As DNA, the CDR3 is TGTGCCAGCAGCGTAGCCGGCCAGGGGTTAAACGAGCAGTACTTC.

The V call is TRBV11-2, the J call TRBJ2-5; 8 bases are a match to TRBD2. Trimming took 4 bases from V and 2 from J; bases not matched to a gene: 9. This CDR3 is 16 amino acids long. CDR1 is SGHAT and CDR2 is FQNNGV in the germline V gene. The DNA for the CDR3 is TGTGCCAGCAGCTCGGGGCCGGGACTAGAACAAGAGACCCAGTACTTC. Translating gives CASSSGPGLEQETQYF. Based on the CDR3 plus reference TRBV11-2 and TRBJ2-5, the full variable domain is EAGVAQSPRYKIIEKRQSVAFWCNPISGHATLYWYQQILGQGPKLLIQFQNNGVVDDSQLPKDRFSAERLKGVDSTLKIQPAKLEDSAVYLCASSSGPGLEQETQYFGPGTRLLVL.

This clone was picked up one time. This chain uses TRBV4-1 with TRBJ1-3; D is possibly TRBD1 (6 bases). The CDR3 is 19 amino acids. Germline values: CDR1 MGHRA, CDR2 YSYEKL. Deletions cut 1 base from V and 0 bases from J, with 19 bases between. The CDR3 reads CASSQVPSSGALSGNTIYF. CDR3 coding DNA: TGCGCCAGCAGCCAAGTTCCGAGTTCAGGGGCCCTCTCTGGAAACACCATATATTTT.

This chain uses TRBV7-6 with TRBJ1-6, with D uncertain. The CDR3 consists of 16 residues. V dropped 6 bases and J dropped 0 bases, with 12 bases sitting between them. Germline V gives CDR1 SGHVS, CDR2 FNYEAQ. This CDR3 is CASSWTSSSYNSPLHF. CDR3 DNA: TGTGCCAGCAGTTGGACTTCGAGCTCCTATAATTCACCCCTCCACTTT.

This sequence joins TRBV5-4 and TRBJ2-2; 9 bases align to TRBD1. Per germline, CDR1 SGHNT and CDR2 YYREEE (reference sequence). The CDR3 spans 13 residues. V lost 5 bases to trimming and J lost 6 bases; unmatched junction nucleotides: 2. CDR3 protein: CASRRQGAGELFF. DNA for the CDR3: TGTGCCAGCAGGAGACAGGGGGCCGGGGAGCTGTTTTTT. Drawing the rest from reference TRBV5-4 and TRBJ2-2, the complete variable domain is ETGVTQSPTHLIKTRGQQVTLRCSSQSGHNTVSWYQQALGQGPQFIFQYYREEENGRGNFPPRFSGLQFPNYSSELNVNALELDDSALYLCASRRQGAGELFFGEGSRLTVL.

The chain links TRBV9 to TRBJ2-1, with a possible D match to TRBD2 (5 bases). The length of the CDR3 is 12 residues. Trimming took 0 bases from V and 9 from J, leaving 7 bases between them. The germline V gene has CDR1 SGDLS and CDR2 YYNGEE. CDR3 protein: CASSVVAGEQFF. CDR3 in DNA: TGTGCCAGCAGCGTAGTTGCGGGTGAGCAGTTCTTC.

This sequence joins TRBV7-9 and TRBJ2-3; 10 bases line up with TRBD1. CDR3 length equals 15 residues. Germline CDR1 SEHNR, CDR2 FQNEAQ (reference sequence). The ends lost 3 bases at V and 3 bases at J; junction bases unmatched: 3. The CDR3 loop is CASSFGQGVTDTQYF. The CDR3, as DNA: TGTGCCAGCAGCTTCGGACAGGGGGTTACAGATACGCAGTATTTT.

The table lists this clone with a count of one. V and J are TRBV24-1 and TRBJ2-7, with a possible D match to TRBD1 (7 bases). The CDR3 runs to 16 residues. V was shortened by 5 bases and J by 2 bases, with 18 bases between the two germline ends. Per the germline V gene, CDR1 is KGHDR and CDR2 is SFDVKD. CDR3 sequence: CATSVSGTQGAYEQYF. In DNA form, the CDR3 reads TGTGCCACCAGTGTCTCCGGGACTCAGGGGGCCTACGAGCAGTACTTC.

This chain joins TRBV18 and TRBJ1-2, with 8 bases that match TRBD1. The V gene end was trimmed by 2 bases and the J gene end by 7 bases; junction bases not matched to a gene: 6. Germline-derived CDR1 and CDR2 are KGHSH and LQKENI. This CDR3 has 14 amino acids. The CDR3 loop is CASSPDRGYGGYTF. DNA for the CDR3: TGTGCCAGCTCACCAGACAGGGGTTATGGTGGCTACACCTTC.

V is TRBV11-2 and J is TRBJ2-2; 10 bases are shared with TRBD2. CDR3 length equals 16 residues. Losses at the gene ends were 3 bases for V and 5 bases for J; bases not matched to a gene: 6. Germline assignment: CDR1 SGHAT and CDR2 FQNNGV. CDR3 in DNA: TGTGCCAGCAGCTTCTCTAGCGGGAGTCAAACCGGGGAGCTGTTTTTT. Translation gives CASSFSSGSQTGELFF.

The CDR3 loop is CASSRQTGVDEKLFF. CDR3 nucleotides: TGTGCCAGTAGCCGACAGACAGGGGTGGACGAAAAACTGTTTTTT. V and J are TRBV19 and TRBJ1-4, with 8 bases identical to TRBD1. Germline CDR1 is LNHDA and CDR2 is SQIVND (reference sequence). This CDR3 region has 15 residues. The V and J ends lost 6 bases and 8 bases, in that order; junction bases with no gene match: 11. The whole variable domain, remainder taken from reference TRBV19 and TRBJ1-4, is DGGITQSPKYLFRKEGQNVTLSCEQNLNHDAMYWYRQDPGQGLRLIYYSQIVNDFQKGDIAEGYSVSREKKESFPLTVTSAQKNPTAFYLCASSRQTGVDEKLFFGSGTQLSVL.

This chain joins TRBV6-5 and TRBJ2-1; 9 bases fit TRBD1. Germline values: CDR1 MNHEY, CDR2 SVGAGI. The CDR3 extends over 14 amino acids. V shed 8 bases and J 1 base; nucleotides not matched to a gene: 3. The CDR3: CASPDRGSYNEQFF. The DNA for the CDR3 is TGTGCCAGCCCAGACAGGGGGTCCTACAATGAGCAGTTCTTC.

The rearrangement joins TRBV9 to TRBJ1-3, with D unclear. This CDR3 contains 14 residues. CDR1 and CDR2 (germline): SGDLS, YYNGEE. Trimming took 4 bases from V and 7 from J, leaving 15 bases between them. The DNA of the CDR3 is TGTGCCAGCAGCTTAGAACAAGCCGGGAACACCATATATTTT. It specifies CASSLEQAGNTIYF.

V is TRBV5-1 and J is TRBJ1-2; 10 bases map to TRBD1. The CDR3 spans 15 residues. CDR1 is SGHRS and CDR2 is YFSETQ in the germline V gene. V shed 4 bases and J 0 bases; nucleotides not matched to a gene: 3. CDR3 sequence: CASSPGTGANYGYTF. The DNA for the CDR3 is TGCGCCAGCAGCCCCGGGACAGGGGCTAACTATGGCTACACCTTC.

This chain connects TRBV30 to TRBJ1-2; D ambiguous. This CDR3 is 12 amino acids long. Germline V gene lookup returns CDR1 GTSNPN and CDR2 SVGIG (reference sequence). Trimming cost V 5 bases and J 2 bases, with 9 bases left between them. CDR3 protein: CAWLEPNYGYTF. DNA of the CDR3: TGTGCCTGGTTAGAACCAAACTATGGCTACACCTTC.